These 10 T cell receptor beta chains share one sample of origin, sequenced in a study of T-cell reconstitution after alpha-beta-depleted transplantation in children. Unique molecular identifiers were incorporated when the TCRbeta library was constructed. A single record per CDR3 protein comes from TCRdb applying MiXCR to the PCR reads. The data hold fewer than 400,000 distinct CDR3 sequences, with approximately 23% observed a single time. The sample here was PBMCs, mostly from graft donor cells, taken 180 days after TCRalphabeta/CD19-depleted stem cell transplant. These receptors were taken from a male patient between 5 and 17 years old who had a stem cell transplant for acute lymphoblastic leukemia, so the T cells may come from the graft donor.

The chain uses TRBV10-3 and TRBJ2-3; tentatively, D is TRBD1 or TRBD2 (5 bases each). CDR1 is ENHRY, CDR2 SYGVKD, per germline. CDR3 length: 15 residues. Between the trimmed V and J ends, which lost 6 bases and 4 bases, there was a span of 17 bases. For the CDR3, the DNA is TGTGCCATCAGGGAACCGGGGAGAGGGGCAGATACGCAGTATTTT. Amino acids: CAIREPGRGADTQYF.

This clonotype was seen a handful of times. The chain is built from TRBV20-1 and TRBJ2-2, with 8 bases matching TRBD1. The CDR3 runs 16 residues. V lost 0 bases, J lost 5 bases, and 8 bases stayed unmatched. Germline assignment: CDR1 DFQATT and CDR2 SNEGSKA (reference sequence). CDR3 coding DNA: TGCAGTGCTAGAGATCCGAGACAGGGGAAAACCGGGGAGCTGTTTTTT. Protein: CSARDPRQGKTGELFF.

The chain employs TRBV29-1 and TRBJ2-4; D is possibly TRBD2 (7 bases). V lost 3 bases, J lost 1 base, and 19 bases lay in between. Germline assignment: CDR1 SQVTM and CDR2 ANQGSEA. CDR3 length: 17 residues. CDR3 protein: CSVEGGRTEAAKNIQYF. The CDR3 DNA follows: TGCAGCGTTGAGGGGGGGCGTACCGAAGCGGCCAAAAACATTCAGTACTTC.

The rearrangement links TRBV5-5 to TRBJ1-2; TRBD1 aligns across 7 bases. The CDR3 contains 15 residues. V was pared by 1 base and J by 4 bases, with 7 bases of the junction left unmatched. Germline CDR1 and CDR2: SGHKS and YYEKEE (reference sequence). CDR3 in DNA: TGTGCCAGCAGCTTGAGTGCCCGGGACAGCTATGGCTACACCTTC. It specifies CASSLSARDSYGYTF.

The chain carries TRBV6-1 and TRBJ2-1; D ambiguous. CDR3 length equals 11 residues. Germline CDR1 MNHNS, CDR2 SASEGT. The germline V and J ends were trimmed by 7 bases and 6 bases, with 7 bases remaining between them. The CDR3 sequence: CASIMINEQFF. CDR3 in DNA: TGTGCCAGCATCATGATCAATGAGCAGTTCTTC.

Only a few counts were recorded for this clonotype. J is TRBJ2-1 and V is TRBV7-2; 10 bases are a match to TRBD2. Trimming took 5 bases from V and 4 from J; bases not matched to a gene: 5. CDR3 size: 15 residues. Germline V gene data show CDR1 as SGHTA and CDR2 as FQGNSA. The CDR3 region has the DNA TGTGCCAGCAGCACGGGACTAGCGTCATACAATGAGCAGTTCTTC. Translated, it gives CASSTGLASYNEQFF.

This clonotype was observed a few times. This chain links TRBV4-1 with TRBJ2-1; D not resolved. Germline-derived CDR1 and CDR2 are MGHRA and YSYEKL. The CDR3 sequence is 13 residues long. Trimming removed 1 base from V and 7 bases from J, with 8 bases in between. CDR3 residues: CASSQATANEQFF. CDR3 nucleotide sequence: TGCGCCAGCAGCCAAGCCACCGCGAATGAGCAGTTCTTC.

The chain has TRBV5-1 and TRBJ2-1, with TRBD2 identical over 8 bases. The germline gives CDR1 SGHRS, CDR2 YFSETQ. J lost 8 bases, V lost 4 bases, and 8 bases had no gene match. CDR3 length equals 14 residues. CDR3 in DNA: TGCGCCAGCAGCATGTTGGGAGCGGGAGATGAGCAGTTCTTC. Its protein product is CASSMLGAGDEQFF.

The sample holds a few counts of this clonotype. The CDR3 sequence is CASSLVMGQGIEQFF. The CDR3 region has the DNA TGCGCCAGCAGCTTGGTGATGGGACAGGGCATTGAGCAGTTCTTC. The V gene is TRBV5-1, the J gene TRBJ2-1, with TRBD1 identical over 9 bases. The length of the CDR3 is 15 residues. V gave up 0 bases and J gave up 9 bases; unmatched junction bases: 7. Germline CDR1 SGHRS, CDR2 YFSETQ.

This clonotype was seen more than once but under ten times. The CDR3 protein is CASSLTGNTGELFF. The CDR3 DNA reads as TGCGCCAGCAGCTTAACTGGGAACACCGGGGAGCTGTTTTTT. V gene TRBV5-1 combines with J gene TRBJ2-2, with no clear D. The germline CDR1 and CDR2 sequences are SGHRS and YFSETQ. V gave up 2 bases and J gave up 1 base, with 6 bases separating them. This CDR3 contains 14 residues. The whole variable domain, filled in from reference TRBV5-1 and TRBJ2-2, reads KAGVTQTPRYLIKTRGQQVTLSCSPISGHRSVSWYQQTPGQGLQFLFEYFSETQRNKGNFPGRFSGRQFSNSRSEMNVSTLELGDSALYLCASSLTGNTGELFFGEGSRLTVL.